A single sample is the source of the 19 T cell receptor beta chains below, sequenced in a study of PD-1 blockade in mismatch repair-deficient tumors. Produced via immunoSEQ multiplex PCR; TCRdb's table is partial and in-frame only. The table has 50,000 or so clones, approximately 84% seen once; the top ten hold about 8.3%. The sample in question was peripheral blood, obtained 20 weeks after starting pembrolizumab. These receptors came from an adult with mismatch repair-deficient cancer.

The chain combines TRBV4-1 with TRBJ2-7; 7 nucleotides match TRBD2. The germline gives CDR1 MGHRA, CDR2 YSYEKL. There are 16 residues in the CDR3. The trim removed 1 base at V and 5 bases at J, leaving 11 bases unmatched. The CDR3: CASSQVAGVSLNEQYF. The DNA for the CDR3 is TGCGCCAGCAGCCAAGTGGCGGGAGTATCCCTAAACGAGCAGTACTTC.

The rearrangement links TRBV18 to TRBJ2-1; TRBD1 agrees at 11 bases. In germline, CDR1 is KGHSH, CDR2 LQKENI. With V trimmed by 3 bases and J by 7 bases, 5 bases remained unmatched. The length of the CDR3 is 15 residues. The CDR3 nucleotides are TGTGCCAGCTCACCCGGGACAGGGGGTAAAAATGAGCAGTTCTTC. It codes for CASSPGTGGKNEQFF.

This sequence joins TRBV19 and TRBJ1-3, with D possibly matching TRBD1 (5 bases). CDR3 length: 14 residues. Germline V lookup: CDR1 LNHDA, CDR2 SQIVND (reference sequence). Deletions cut 7 bases from V and 5 bases from J, with 15 bases between. The CDR3 region has the DNA TGTGCCAGTACGGTGCAGGGAGACAGAAACACCATATATTTT. Translating gives CASTVQGDRNTIYF.

The chain combines TRBV19 with TRBJ1-2; D gene uncertain. V lost 3 bases to trimming and J lost 4 bases, with 15 bases between them. The germline gives CDR1 LNHDA, CDR2 SQIVND (reference sequence). The CDR3 is made up of 15 amino acids. The CDR3 protein is CASSMLSGSRYGYTF. The CDR3 DNA reads as TGTGCCAGTAGTATGTTGTCGGGGAGCCGCTATGGCTACACCTTC.

This sequence joins TRBV5-4 and TRBJ1-1; unclear D gene. The CDR3 has 13 amino acids. Germline lookup yields CDR1 SGHNT and CDR2 YYREEE (reference sequence). V was trimmed by 2 bases and J by 1 base, leaving 6 bases between them. The CDR3 spells CASSLAPNTEAFF. CDR3 bases: TGTGCCAGCAGCTTAGCACCGAACACTGAAGCTTTCTTT.

This clone was picked up one time. The chain uses TRBV7-6 and TRBJ1-1; no clear D. The V end lost 1 base, the J end lost 4 bases, and 13 bases lay between the germline ends. From germline, CDR1 is SGHVS and CDR2 FNYEAQ. The CDR3 has 15 residues. CDR3 DNA sequence: TGTGCCAGCAGCTTAGAAGGGCCAATCGGCACTGAAGCTTTCTTT. Translated, it gives CASSLEGPIGTEAFF.

The chain joins TRBV4-2 to TRBJ2-1; 8 nucleotides match TRBD2. Per germline, CDR1 LGHNA and CDR2 YNFKEQ. The length of the CDR3 is 14 residues. Trimming at V came to 2 bases and at J to 12 bases, leaving 9 bases not matched to a gene. The CDR3 DNA reads as TGTGCCAGCAGCCAACATAGGACTAGCTGGCGGCAGTTCTTC. Translation: CASSQHRTSWRQFF.

The chain employs TRBV5-1 and TRBJ2-1; 9 bases agree with TRBD1. Germline lookup yields CDR1 SGHRS and CDR2 YFSETQ. The CDR3 contains 14 residues. Trimming took 2 bases from V and 6 from J; bases not matched to a gene: 3. CDR3 sequence (DNA): TGCGCCAGCAGCTTTTACAGGGGGCCCAATGAGCAGTTCTTC. This gives the protein CASSFYRGPNEQFF.

The chain has TRBV19 and TRBJ1-3, with D uncertain. Looked up from germline, CDR1 is LNHDA and CDR2 is SQIVND (reference sequence). The V end lost 3 bases, the J end lost 0 bases, and 12 bases lay between the germline ends. The CDR3 contains 16 residues. The CDR3 region has the DNA TGTGCCAGTAGTATTGTGGCAGCCGGCTCTGGAAACACCATATATTTT. This codes for CASSIVAAGSGNTIYF.

This clone has a handful of counts. The rearrangement links TRBV7-8 to TRBJ2-7, with D perhaps matching TRBD2 (6 bases). The CDR3 is 13 amino acids. Germline CDR1 is SGHVS and CDR2 is FQNEAQ. V was cut by 10 bases and J by 2 bases, with 15 bases left in between. The CDR3 loop reads CATSVREAYEQYF. Here the CDR3 DNA reads TGTGCCACTAGCGTCCGAGAGGCCTACGAGCAGTACTTC.

V gene TRBV7-3 combines with J gene TRBJ1-4; D possibly corresponds to TRBD1 (5 bases). Germline CDR1 is SGHTA and CDR2 is FQGTGA. Between the trimmed V and J ends, which lost 3 bases and 8 bases, there was a span of 13 bases. This CDR3 comprises 14 residues. The CDR3 nucleotides read TGTGCCAGCAGCTTCCGGGACGGTGGGGAAAAACTGTTTTTT. Translation: CASSFRDGGEKLFF.

The chain joins TRBV10-2 to TRBJ2-5; the D gene is possibly TRBD1 (8 bases). The V gene's germline CDR1 is WSHSY and CDR2 SAAADI. The CDR3 runs to 12 residues. Trimming pared 6 bases from V and 5 bases from J, leaving 10 bases between. The chain's CDR3 is CASRQGGETQYF. The CDR3 DNA is TGCGCCAGCAGACAGGGGGGGGAGACCCAGTACTTC.

The chain recombines TRBV7-2 with TRBJ2-7; TRBD2 agrees at 9 bases. CDR3 length: 15 residues. The germline V gene has CDR1 SGHTA and CDR2 FQGNSA. Trimming removed 6 bases from V and 4 bases from J; junction bases left unmatched: 10. CDR3 in DNA: TGTGCCAGCAGTTCTTTTAGCGGGAGCTCGTACGAGCAGTACTTC. Translated, it gives CASSSFSGSSYEQYF.

V is TRBV12-5 and J is TRBJ1-1; maybe TRBD1 (6 bases). CDR1 and CDR2 from the germline V gene are LGHNT and FRNRAP. The CDR3 runs to 15 residues. Trimming shortened V by 7 bases and J by 0 bases, and 15 bases separated the two germline ends. This CDR3 reads CASVKGGTLNTEAFF. CDR3 nucleotides: TGTGCTAGTGTTAAGGGGGGGACACTGAACACTGAAGCTTTCTTT.

This clone appeared once. The V gene is TRBV27, the J gene TRBJ2-5, with D unclear. Trimming cost V 3 bases and J 5 bases, with 4 bases left between them. There are 11 residues in the CDR3. Germline lookup yields CDR1 MNHEY and CDR2 SMNVEV (reference sequence). CDR3 coding DNA: TGTGCCAGCAGTTTGTCCGAGACCCAGTACTTC. Protein sequence: CASSLSETQYF.

The chain is built from TRBV6-1 and TRBJ2-5; 7 bases fit TRBD2. The germline CDR1 and CDR2 sequences are MNHNS and SASEGT. The trim removed 8 bases at V and 2 bases at J, leaving 8 bases unmatched. The CDR3 runs to 14 residues. CDR3 in DNA: TGTGCCAGCGGGGGGGTACGGCTTCAAGAGACCCAGTACTTC. Amino acids: CASGGVRLQETQYF.

A single count supports this clone. The chain joins TRBV6-6 to TRBJ2-2, with 9 bases matching TRBD2. CDR1 is MNHNY, CDR2 SVGAGI, per germline (reference sequence). This CDR3 is built from 15 residues. J gave up 0 bases and V 7 bases, and 3 bases lay outside the gene matches. CDR3 DNA: TGTGCCAGCAAACCTAGCGGGGCGAACACCGGGGAGCTGTTTTTT. This sequence encodes CASKPSGANTGELFF.

The chain has TRBV18 and TRBJ1-5, with D possibly being TRBD1 (6 bases). V gave up 0 bases and J gave up 0 bases, with 6 bases separating them. Germline-derived CDR1 and CDR2 are KGHSH and LQKENI. The CDR3 is made up of 15 amino acids. The CDR3 loop is CASSPPGGSNQPQHF. CDR3 DNA sequence: TGTGCCAGCTCACCACCAGGGGGTAGCAATCAGCCCCAGCATTTT. The complete variable domain, with remaining parts taken from reference TRBV18 and TRBJ1-5, reads NAGVMQNPRHLVRRRGQEARLRCSPMKGHSHVYWYRQLPEEGLKFMVYLQKENIIDESGMPKERFSAEFPKEGPSILRIQQVVRGDSAAYFCASSPPGGSNQPQHFGDGTRLSIL.

The sample holds a few counts of this clone. In DNA, the CDR3 is TGTGCCCTTAGGGCAGGCACCGCTGGAGAGCAGTACTTC. Residues: CALRAGTAGEQYF. The V gene is TRBV28, the J gene TRBJ2-7; no definite D call. The CDR3 extends over 13 amino acids. The germline gives CDR1 MDHEN, CDR2 SYDVKM. Between the trimmed V and J ends, which lost 11 bases and 7 bases, there was a span of 21 bases.